This TCR beta chain was documented in a study of T cells after yellow fever vaccination. Notes on this clonotype: Its matching antigen is unknown.

In TCRdb, the 5' RACE reads were re-called with MiXCR into one record per CDR3 protein. Of 400,000 or so distinct CDR3 sequences listed, roughly a sixth were seen once; the top ten hold roughly a sixth. Germline values: CDR1 SGHRS, CDR2 YFSETQ. This CDR3 spans 16 amino acids. After removal of 4 bases from V and 3 bases from J, the junction contained 8 bases not matched to a gene. Whole-study results and caveats: The study noted that FACS-sorted repertoires could contain abundant clonotypes contaminating from the bulk population. The study re-detected most primary-vaccination clones after the booster (96% CD4, almost 90% CD8).

This TCR came from a man younger than 35 who received the YFV17D yellow fever vaccine. The rearrangement links TRBV5-1 to TRBJ2-2; the match to TRBD2 covers 8 bases. The source was PBMCs, collected before the yellow fever booster vaccination. CDR3 in DNA: TGCGCCAGCAGCCGCCCAGTAGCGGGGCACACCGGGGAGCTGTTTTTT. Translation: CASSRPVAGHTGELFF.